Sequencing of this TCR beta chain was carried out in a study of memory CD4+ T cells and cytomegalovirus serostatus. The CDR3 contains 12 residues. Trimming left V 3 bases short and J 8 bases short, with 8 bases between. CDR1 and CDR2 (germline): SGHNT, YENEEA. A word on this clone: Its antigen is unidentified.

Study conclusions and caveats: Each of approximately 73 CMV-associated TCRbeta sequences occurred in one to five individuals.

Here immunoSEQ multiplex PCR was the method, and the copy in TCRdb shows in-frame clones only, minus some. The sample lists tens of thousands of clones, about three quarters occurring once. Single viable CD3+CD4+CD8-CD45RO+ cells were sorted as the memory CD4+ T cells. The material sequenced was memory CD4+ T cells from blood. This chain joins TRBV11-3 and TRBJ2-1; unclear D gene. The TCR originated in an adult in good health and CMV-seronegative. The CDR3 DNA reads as TGTGCCAGCAGCTTCAATCTGGATGAGCAGTTCTTC. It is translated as CASSFNLDEQFF.